Given below is one T cell receptor (beta chain) in context. Generated by immunoSEQ multiplex PCR, the TCRdb table keeps only in-frame clones and is missing some. This sample yields 120,000 to 150,000 clones, of which roughly nine tenths are seen a single time; around 2.9% belongs to the top ten. Trimming stripped 9 bases from V and 5 bases from J, with 18 bases between. The CDR3 length is 14 residues. CDR1 is KGHDR and CDR2 is SFDVKD in the germline V gene. These data are taken from a study of blood T cell repertoires in COVID-19. Sequenced sample: peripheral blood. The chain recombines TRBV24-1 with TRBJ2-5; D is possibly TRBD1 (5 bases). This TCR derives from a woman aged 60-75 years with active COVID-19. CDR3 residues: CATGPGQPRETQYF. The CDR3 nucleotides are TGTGCCACCGGTCCCGGACAACCGAGGGAGACCCAGTACTTC.